Listed here are 16 T cell receptor beta chains from one sample, sequenced in a study of T cell responses to AZD1222 COVID-19 vaccine. Libraries were prepared by immunoSEQ multiplex PCR; TCRdb keeps only in-frame clonotypes and omits some of them. The table has 95,000 to 120,000 clones, about 91% seen once. Source: peripheral blood, taken 28 days after the second AZD1222 dose. Receptors originate from an adult who received the AZD1222 COVID-19 vaccine.

V is TRBV5-1 and J is TRBJ1-1; no definite D call. The V end was cut by 6 bases, the J end by 2 bases, with 14 bases between. The CDR3 length is 14 residues. Germline V gives CDR1 SGHRS, CDR2 YFSETQ. Here the CDR3 DNA reads TGCGCCAGCACTCTCGAGGGCCCTAACACTGAAGCTTTCTTT. Amino acids: CASTLEGPNTEAFF.

The chain recombines TRBV12-3 or TRBV12-4 with TRBJ1-5; D not certain. The CDR3 spans 13 residues. V was trimmed by 3 bases and J by 1 base, leaving 4 bases between them. This CDR3 is CASSLESNQPQHF. In nucleotides, the CDR3 is TGTGCCAGCAGTTTGGAGAGCAATCAGCCCCAGCATTTT.

CDR3 residues: CASSQELAGRYEQYF. The CDR3 region has the DNA TGCGCCAGCAGCCAAGAACTAGCGGGGCGCTACGAGCAGTACTTC. The chain has TRBV4-3 and TRBJ2-7, with 10 bases identical to TRBD2. Trimming took 0 bases from V and 3 from J; bases not matched to a gene: 2. The CDR3 totals 15 residues. Per germline, CDR1 LGHNA and CDR2 YSLEER.

The V and J genes are TRBV4-3 and TRBJ1-1; unclear D gene. This CDR3 is 18 amino acids long. Trimming pared 0 bases from V and 0 bases from J, leaving 17 bases between. The germline V gene has CDR1 LGHNA and CDR2 YSLEER. The CDR3 protein is CASSQDSPAYIMNTEAFF. CDR3 nucleotide sequence: TGCGCCAGCAGCCAAGATAGTCCGGCATATATCATGAACACTGAAGCTTTCTTT.

The genes are TRBV3-1 (or the pseudogene TRBV3-2) and TRBJ1-6; D remains ambiguous. The V gene lost 6 bases and the J gene lost 7 bases, with 13 bases spanning the gap. CDR1 LGHDT and CDR2 YNNKEL come from the germline V gene (reference sequence). The CDR3 is made up of 14 amino acids. The CDR3 sequence is CASRDSPLNSPLHF. For the CDR3, the DNA is TGTGCCAGCAGGGACTCCCCCCTAAATTCACCCCTCCACTTT.

This chain connects TRBV7-8 to TRBJ1-2; weak D call: TRBD1 (5 bases). The CDR3 is made up of 13 amino acids. Germline CDR1 SGHVS, CDR2 FQNEAQ. The germline V and J ends were trimmed by 5 bases and 4 bases, with 11 bases remaining between them. The CDR3 protein is CASSQAGTYGYTF. As DNA, the CDR3 is TGTGCCAGCAGCCAAGCAGGGACCTATGGCTACACCTTC.

The chain is built from TRBV6-1 and TRBJ1-2; D is ambiguous. The length of the CDR3 is 13 residues. Trimming removed 3 bases from V and 2 bases from J, with 7 bases in between. Germline V gene data show CDR1 as MNHNS and CDR2 as SASEGT. As DNA, the CDR3 is TGTGCCAGCAGTGATCGGGCGAACTATGGCTACACCTTC. Its translation: CASSDRANYGYTF.

The chain joins TRBV6-6 to TRBJ1-6; 7 bases are a match to TRBD1. The V gene's germline CDR1 is MNHNY and CDR2 SVGAGI (reference sequence). V gave up 6 bases and J gave up 8 bases; unmatched junction bases: 10. The CDR3 has 15 residues. CDR3 DNA: TGTGCCAGCAGCCAGACGACAGGGATTGATTCACCCCTCCACTTT. It is translated as CASSQTTGIDSPLHF.

The chain joins TRBV18 to TRBJ2-7, with 8 bases that match TRBD2. Germline CDR1 is KGHSH and CDR2 is LQKENI. With 6 bases clipped from V and 2 bases from J, the junction kept 6 bases outside the gene matches. This CDR3 contains 14 residues. The CDR3, as DNA: TGTGCCAGCTCCCAGACTAGCGAGACCTACGAGCAGTACTTC. Its translation is CASSQTSETYEQYF.

For this clone: Additional DNA sequences in this sample encode the identical CDR3. V gene TRBV2 combines with J gene TRBJ1-5; D is unclear. Germline CDR1 reads SNHLY; CDR2 reads FYNNEI. The CDR3 contains 12 residues. Trimming removed 2 bases from V and 4 bases from J, with 3 bases in between. CDR3 in DNA: TGTGCCAGCAGTGAACCGAATCAGCCCCAGCATTTT. Protein: CASSEPNQPQHF.

The CDR3 here is CASSTRTGYGYTF. CDR3 DNA: TGTGCCAGCAGTACGCGGACAGGGTATGGCTACACCTTC. V usage is TRBV28 and J usage is TRBJ1-2; the match to TRBD1 covers 8 bases. J gave up 5 bases and V 5 bases, and 4 bases lay outside the gene matches. Germline-derived CDR1 and CDR2 are MDHEN and SYDVKM. The CDR3 consists of 13 residues.

The chain employs TRBV7-2 and TRBJ1-3; no reliable D call. This CDR3 is 15 amino acids long. Per the germline V gene, CDR1 is SGHTA and CDR2 is FQGNSA. V lost 5 bases, J lost 4 bases, and 15 bases lay in between. The CDR3 sequence: CASSAIPGSGNTIYF. The CDR3 DNA reads TGTGCCAGCAGCGCCATCCCCGGGTCCGGAAACACCATATATTTT.

This chain joins TRBV12-2 and TRBJ2-3; TRBD1 is the table's D call and was not checked against the DNA. TRBV12-2 is marked as a pseudogene. The CDR3 runs to 18 residues. DNA for the CDR3: TGTGCAAGTCGCTTATTGCAAAAACAGGGGGCTAGCACAGATACGCAGTATTTT. Residues: CASRLLQKQGASTDTQYF.

The chain couples TRBV21-1 to TRBJ2-3. TRBV21-1 is a listed pseudogene. This CDR3 spans 18 amino acids. CDR3 amino acids: CASSPYPLRKPSTDTQYF. The DNA of the CDR3 is TGTGCCAGCAGTCCGTACCCACTCAGAAAACCTAGCACAGATACGCAGTATTTT.

V is TRBV12-5 and J is TRBJ2-2; perhaps TRBD2 as D (7 bases). Germline CDR1 reads LGHNT; CDR2 reads FRNRAP. V lost 0 bases, J lost 4 bases, and 15 bases lay in between. The CDR3 is 17 amino acids. CDR3 DNA sequence: TGTGCTAGTGGTTTGGTACTGGGGGGGCGGATCACCGGGGAGCTGTTTTTT. It is translated as CASGLVLGGRITGELFF.

This chain links TRBV18 with TRBJ1-1; tentatively, D is TRBD1 (5 bases). This CDR3 spans 13 amino acids. Per the germline V gene, CDR1 is KGHSH and CDR2 is LQKENI. Trimming removed 1 base at V and 7 bases at J, with 10 bases between. The CDR3 DNA is TGTGCCAGCTCACCACGACAGTCCCTTGAAGCTTTCTTT. This codes for CASSPRQSLEAFF.